This TCR beta chain was obtained from a study of blood T cell repertoires in COVID-19. Study-wide background: Acute and convalescent COVID-19 specimens originated in the United States, Italy and Spain. T cells, B-cell-depleted T cells, or PBMCs provided the cDNA or gDNA that served as material.

The CDR3 covers 15 residues. CDR1 is MNHEY, CDR2 SMNVEV, per germline (reference sequence). Unmatched junction bases numbered 5, after V lost 5 bases and J lost 2 bases. In its sample, this clone was seen a few times. Assay: immunoSEQ multiplex PCR; the TCRdb copy retains only in-frame clones and omits some. The sample gives about 160,000 clones, 81% of which show up once; approximately 10% is in the top ten. The sample was peripheral blood. This sequence originates from a man in his 60s with active or convalescent COVID-19. This rearrangement joins TRBV27 to TRBJ1-5, with 8 nucleotides matching TRBD1. The CDR3 loop is CASSLNRGGNQPQHF. The CDR3 nucleotides are TGTGCCAGCAGTCTCAACAGGGGGGGCAATCAGCCCCAGCATTTT.